This TCR beta chain is from a study of CD4+ T cells in melanoma. CDR3 length: 13 residues. Per the germline V gene, CDR1 is MNHEY and CDR2 is SVGAGI. V was clipped by 6 bases and J by 9 bases; unmatched bases: 8. The study, taken as a whole, reports: A reported correlation linked neoantigen-specific CD4+ T cells to CD8+, macrophage and B cell function. In melanoma, neoantigen-specific CD4+ T cells reportedly differed in differentiation state.

Some clones are missing from TCRdb's copy, which holds only in-frame ones; the method was immunoSEQ multiplex PCR. The sample holds 15,000 to 20,000 clones, roughly 80% seen once. Comments on this clone: Its antigen is as yet unknown.

The sequencing input was cells from a culture (not recorded whether cultured in vitro). The genes are TRBV6-5 and TRBJ2-1, with 7 bases fitting TRBD2. This clonotype originated in a human donor with melanoma. The CDR3 nucleotides read TGTGCCAGCAGGAAAGGGCGGGAGCGTGAGCAGTTCTTC. Residues: CASRKGREREQFF.